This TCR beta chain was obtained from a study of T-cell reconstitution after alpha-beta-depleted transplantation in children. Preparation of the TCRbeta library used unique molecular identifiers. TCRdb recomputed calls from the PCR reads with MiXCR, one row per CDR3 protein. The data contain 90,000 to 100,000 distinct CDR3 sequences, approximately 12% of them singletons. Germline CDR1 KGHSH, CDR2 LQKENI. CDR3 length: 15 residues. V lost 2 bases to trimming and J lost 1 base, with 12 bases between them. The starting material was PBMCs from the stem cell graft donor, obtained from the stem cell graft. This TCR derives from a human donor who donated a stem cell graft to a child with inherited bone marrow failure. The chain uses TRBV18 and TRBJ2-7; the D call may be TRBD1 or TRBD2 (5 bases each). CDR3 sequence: CASSPGTPQSYEQYF. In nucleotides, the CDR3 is TGTGCCAGCTCACCAGGGACCCCACAGTCCTACGAGCAGTACTTC.